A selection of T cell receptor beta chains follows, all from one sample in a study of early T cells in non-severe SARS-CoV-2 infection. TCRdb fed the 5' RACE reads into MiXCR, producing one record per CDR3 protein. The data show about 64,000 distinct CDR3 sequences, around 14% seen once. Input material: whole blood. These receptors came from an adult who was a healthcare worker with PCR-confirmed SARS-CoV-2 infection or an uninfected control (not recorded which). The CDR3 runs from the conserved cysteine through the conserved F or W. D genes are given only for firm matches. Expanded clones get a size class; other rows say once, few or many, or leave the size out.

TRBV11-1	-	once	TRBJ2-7	CASSLSWDIAYEQYF	TGTGCCAGCAGCTTATCCTGGGACATAGCCTACGAGCAGTACTTC
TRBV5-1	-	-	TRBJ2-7	CASSRGRAYEQYF	TGCGCCAGCAGCAGGGGGAGGGCCTACGAGCAGTACTTC
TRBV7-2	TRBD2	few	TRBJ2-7	CASSLAMSGGYEQYF	TGTGCCAGCAGCTTAGCGATGAGCGGGGGATACGAGCAGTACTTC
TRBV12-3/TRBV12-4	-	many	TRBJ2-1	CASSLTRNEQFF	TGTGCCAGCAGTTTAACTAGGAATGAGCAGTTCTTC
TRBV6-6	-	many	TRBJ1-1	CASSSRLEAFF	TGTGCCAGCAGTTCACGTTTAGAAGCTTTCTTT
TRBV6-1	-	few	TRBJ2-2	CASSGQGTNTGELFF	TGTGCCAGCAGTGGACAAGGAACAAACACCGGGGAGCTGTTTTTT
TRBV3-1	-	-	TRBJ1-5	CASSQDRSEPQHF	TGTGCCAGCAGCCAAGATCGGTCGGAGCCCCAGCATTTT
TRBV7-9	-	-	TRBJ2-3	CASSQSYGRTDTQYF	TGTGCCAGCAGCCAGTCTTACGGCCGCACAGATACGCAGTATTTT
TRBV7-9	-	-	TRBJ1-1	CASSLAGGTVAFF	TGTGCCAGCAGCTTAGCGGGGGGCACGGTAGCTTTCTTT
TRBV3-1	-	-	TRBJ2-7	CASSQGGRFDEQYF	TGTGCCAGCAGCCAAGGGGGCAGATTCGACGAGCAGTACTTC
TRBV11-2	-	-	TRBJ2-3	CASSPRLGPTDTQYF	TGTGCCAGCAGCCCAAGACTAGGACCCACAGATACGCAGTATTTT
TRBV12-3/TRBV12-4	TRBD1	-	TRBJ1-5	CASSGGTGGVVQPQHF	TGTGCCAGCAGCGGAGGGACAGGGGGCGTCGTCCAGCCCCAGCATTTT
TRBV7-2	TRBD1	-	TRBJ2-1	CASSFGRGRKNEQFF	TGTGCCAGCAGCTTCGGCAGGGGGCGCAAAAATGAGCAGTTCTTC
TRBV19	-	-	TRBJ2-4	CASRQGNIQYF	TGTGCCAGTAGGCAGGGAAACATTCAGTACTTC
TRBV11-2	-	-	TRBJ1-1	CVSSKATMSFF	TGTGTCAGCAGCAAAGCCACGATGTCTTTCTTT
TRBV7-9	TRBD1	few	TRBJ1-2	CASRRTGVNYGYTF	TGTGCCAGCAGACGGACAGGAGTAAACTATGGCTACACCTTC
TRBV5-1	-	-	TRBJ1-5	CASSLASGEQDQPQHF	TGCGCCAGCAGCTTGGCCTCAGGGGAACAGGATCAGCCCCAGCATTTT
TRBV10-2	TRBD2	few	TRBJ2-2	CASSGAGTSANTGELFF	TGCGCCAGCAGTGGCGCCGGGACTAGCGCGAACACCGGGGAGCTGTTTTTT
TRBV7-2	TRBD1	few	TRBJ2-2	CASSHRGYTGELFF	TGTGCCAGCAGCCACAGGGGATACACCGGGGAGCTGTTTTTT
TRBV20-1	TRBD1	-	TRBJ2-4	CSAREGAGYIQYF	TGCAGTGCCCGAGAGGGGGCCGGATACATTCAGTACTTC
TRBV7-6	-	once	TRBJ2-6	CASSSVRASGANVLTF	TGTGCCAGCAGCTCGGTCCGCGCATCTGGGGCCAACGTCCTGACTTTC
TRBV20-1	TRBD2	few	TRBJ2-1	CSARASGGDLYNEQFF	TGCAGTGCTAGAGCAAGCGGGGGGGATTTATACAATGAGCAGTTCTTC